The 4 T cell receptor beta chains reported below all come from one sample, sequenced in a study of shared clonotypes between healthy human individuals. Sequencing was performed with immunoSEQ multiplex PCR; in TCRdb, only in-frame clones are kept and a portion is missing. The table lists approximately 1,500,000 clones, roughly 96% of them singletons. The sequenced sample was naive CD4+ T cells sorted from blood. Subset defined: CD45RA+ positively selected. The receptors were gathered from a young man in good health.

CDR3 residues: CASSLVGLAGIYNEQFF. CDR3 in DNA: TGTGCCAGCAGCTTAGTAGGCCTAGCGGGAATCTACAATGAGCAGTTCTTC. The chain links TRBV11-2 to TRBJ2-1, with 9 bases that match TRBD2. The CDR3 is made up of 17 amino acids. The V gene end was trimmed by 1 base and the J gene end by 3 bases; junction bases not matched to a gene: 7. Germline V gene lookup returns CDR1 SGHAT and CDR2 FQNNGV. Complete variable domain (other parts from reference TRBV11-2 and TRBJ2-1): EAGVAQSPRYKIIEKRQSVAFWCNPISGHATLYWYQQILGQGPKLLIQFQNNGVVDDSQLPKDRFSAERLKGVDSTLKIQPAKLEDSAVYLCASSLVGLAGIYNEQFFGPGTRLTVL.

J is TRBJ2-7 and V is TRBV19; maybe TRBD2 (6 bases). Per the germline V gene, CDR1 is LNHDA and CDR2 is SQIVND (reference sequence). The CDR3 consists of 14 residues. V was pared by 9 bases and J by 0 bases, with 15 bases between. The CDR3 nucleotides are TGTGCCAGCCTCCAAATCGGGAGCTCCTACGAGCAGTACTTC. Amino acids: CASLQIGSSYEQYF.

The rearrangement links TRBV9 to TRBJ2-1, with 7 nucleotides matching TRBD1. V was pared by 3 bases and J by 6 bases, with 15 bases of the junction left unmatched. CDR1 SGDLS and CDR2 YYNGEE come from the germline V gene. This CDR3 region has 17 residues. CDR3 residues: CASSARQGGTGTNEQFF. The CDR3 DNA reads as TGTGCCAGCAGCGCCCGACAGGGTGGGACGGGAACCAATGAGCAGTTCTTC.

This clone showed up just once. CDR3 protein: CSAEAGQGTEAFF. In DNA form, the CDR3 reads TGCAGCGCTGAGGCAGGGCAGGGAACTGAAGCTTTCTTT. The chain recombines TRBV29-1 with TRBJ1-1, with a weak D call TRBD1 (5 bases). This CDR3 region has 13 residues. Per the germline V gene, CDR1 is SQVTM and CDR2 is ANQGSEA. V was shortened by 7 bases and J by 5 bases, with 17 bases between the two germline ends. Full variable domain (rest looked up from reference TRBV29-1 and TRBJ1-1): SAVISQKPSRDICQRGTSLTIQCQVDSQVTMMFWYRQQPGQSLTLIATANQGSEATYESGFVIDKFPISRPNLTFSTLTVSNMSPEDSSIYLCSAEAGQGTEAFFGQGTRLTVV.